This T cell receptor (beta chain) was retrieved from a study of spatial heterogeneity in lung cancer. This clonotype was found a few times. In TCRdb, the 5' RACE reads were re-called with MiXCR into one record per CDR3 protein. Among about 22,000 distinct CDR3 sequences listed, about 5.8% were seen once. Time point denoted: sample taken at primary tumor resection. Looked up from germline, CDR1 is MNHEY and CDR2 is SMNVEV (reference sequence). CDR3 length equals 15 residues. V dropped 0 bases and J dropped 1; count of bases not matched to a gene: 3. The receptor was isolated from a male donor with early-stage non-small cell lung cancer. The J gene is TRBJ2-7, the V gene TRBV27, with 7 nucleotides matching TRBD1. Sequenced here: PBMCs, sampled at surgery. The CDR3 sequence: CASSLSARGSYEQYF. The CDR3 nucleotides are TGTGCCAGCAGTTTATCGGCCAGGGGGTCCTACGAGCAGTACTTC.